This T cell receptor beta chain stems from a study of cytomegalovirus exposure and HLA in healthy donors. Findings of the study overall: Most subjects had HLA-A and HLA-B alleles reportedly predicted accurately by TCR beta sequences.

Healthy people donating bone marrow made up the donors. The CDR3 contains 17 residues. Germline loops: CDR1 SGHDN, CDR2 FVKESK. Germline trimming cut 3 bases from V and 4 bases from J; bases unmatched to any gene: 14. A word on this clone: Its antigen is undetermined.

PCR primers comprised 60 Vbeta and 13 Jbeta primers. Produced via immunoSEQ multiplex PCR; TCRdb's table is partial and in-frame only. Counted here are 120,000 to 150,000 clones, about 79% occurring once; the ten biggest clones make up 0.5% to 0.85%. This TCR was recovered from a male donor in good health and CMV-seronegative. Sequencing used PBMCs. The chain carries TRBV14 and TRBJ1-2, with 7 bases that match TRBD1. CDR3 coding DNA: TGTGCCAGCAGCCAGATTGGGACAGCACCAGGAAGCTATGGCTACACCTTC. It yields the protein CASSQIGTAPGSYGYTF. The variable domain in full, with the rest retrieved from reference TRBV14 and TRBJ1-2, is EAGVTQFPSHSVIEKGQTVTLRCDPISGHDNLYWYRRVMGKEIKFLLHFVKESKQDESGMPNNRFLAERTGGTYSTLKVQPAELEDSGVYFCASSQIGTAPGSYGYTFGSGTRLTVV.